What follows is one TCR beta chain and its context. Its specificity is unknown. The sample originates from a study of early T cells in non-severe SARS-CoV-2 infection. The overall study: Alpha and beta chains were unpaired, from unsorted whole-blood bulk RNA.

The library protocol tagged individual cDNA molecules with unique molecular identifiers. One entry per CDR3 protein, called by TCRdb with MiXCR from the 5' RACE reads. The repertoire consists of about 59,000 distinct CDR3 sequences, with around 12% occurring once and the leading ten covering about 1.4%. The junction had 8 bases not matched to a gene; V was cut back by 0 bases and J by 3 bases. This CDR3 comprises 17 residues. The study, taken as a whole, reports: In VDJdb matching, anti-spike CD8 responses were favored while private and CD4 specificities went missing.

Sequencing was done on a sample of whole blood. This TCR was sampled from an adult who was a healthcare worker with PCR-confirmed SARS-CoV-2 infection or an uninfected control (not recorded which). The rearrangement joins TRBV23-1 to TRBJ2-3; 8 bases align to TRBD1. TRBV23-1 is designated an ORF whose function remains uncertain. CDR3 DNA sequence: TGCGCCAGCAGTCAATCGAAACAGGGGGTGGAGACAGATACGCAGTATTTT. Its translation is CASSQSKQGVETDTQYF.